These T cell receptor beta chains were read from a single sample in a study of T cells in Graves' hyperthyroidism and ophthalmopathy. TCRdb fed the multiplex PCR reads into MiXCR, producing one record per CDR3 protein. The sample yields about 500,000 distinct CDR3 sequences, 40% to 50% seen once. Sequencing used peripheral blood or thyroid tissue (not recorded which). The origin of the receptors is an adult woman with Graves' disease, either hyperthyroidism or ophthalmopathy (not recorded which). The CDR3 runs from the conserved cysteine through the conserved F or W. The D gene is left open where the match is weak. Not every row has a clone size; where given, it reads once, few, many or a size class.

j_gene | abundance | d_gene | v_gene | CDR3nt | CDR3aa
TRBJ1-1 | few | . | TRBV20-1 | TGCAGTGCTAGAGGGGGAAGGAACACTGAAGCTTTCTTT | CSARGGRNTEAFF
TRBJ2-2 | few | TRBD2 | TRBV7-9 | TGTGCCAGCAGCCACCCATCTCCCCCTGCGGGAGTAAGCACCGGGGAGCTGTTTTTT | CASSHPSPPAGVSTGELFF
TRBJ2-2 | many | . | TRBV5-1 | TGCGCCAGCAGCTTGGCCCGGAAGAACACCGGGGAGCTGTTTTTT | CASSLARKNTGELFF
TRBJ2-7 | many | . | TRBV9 | TGTGCCAGCAGCTTCGGGACCGATACTACCTACGAGCAGTACTTC | CASSFGTDTTYEQYF
TRBJ1-4 | many | TRBD1 | TRBV2 | TGTGCCAGCAGCAGTACCGGGACAGGGAATGAAAAACTGTTTTTT | CASSSTGTGNEKLFF
TRBJ1-5 | many | . | TRBV7-3 | TGTGCCAGCAGCCGCACGCGGGATCAGCCCCAGCATTTT | CASSRTRDQPQHF
TRBJ2-5 | . | . | TRBV15 | TGTGCCACCAGCAGAGATCCGGGGCAAGAGACCCAGTACTTC | CATSRDPGQETQYF
TRBJ1-6 | . | . | TRBV9 | TGTGCCAGCAGCCATCTCGGGACACAAAAAAGCCCCCTCCACTTT | CASSHLGTQKSPLHF
TRBJ1-6 | . | . | TRBV19 | TGTGCCAGTAGCTTTTCAGAAGCTATTAATTCACCCCTCCACTTT | CASSFSEAINSPLHF
TRBJ2-1 | . | TRBD2 | TRBV20-1 | TGCAGTGCGGGGGAGGCGGGAGGGGCTCTGGCTGAGCAGTTCTTC | CSAGEAGGALAEQFF
TRBJ2-7 | many | . | TRBV7-9 | TGTGCCAGCAGCTCTGGAGGGGCAAGGTTATCCTACGAGCAGTACTTC | CASSSGGARLSYEQYF
TRBJ1-3 | . | . | TRBV7-9 | TGTGCCAGCAGCGTCCGGGACGGTCCAGGCACCATATATTTT | CASSVRDGPGTIYF
TRBJ1-1 | . | TRBD1 | TRBV19 | TGTGCCAGTAGTACCCATGACAGGGCCGCTGAAGCTTTCTTT | CASSTHDRAAEAFF
TRBJ2-6 | . | . | TRBV2 | TGTGCCATCAGTGCAGGTACTAGCGGGGCCAACGTCCTGACTTTC | CAISAGTSGANVLTF
TRBJ1-6 | . | TRBD1 | TRBV20-1 | TGCAGTGCTAGCCCGGGACAGGGCAATTCACCCCTCCACTTT | CSASPGQGNSPLHF
TRBJ1-1 | . | . | TRBV2 | TGTGCCAGCAGTGGACAGACGTCTGTCACTGAAGCTTTCTTT | CASSGQTSVTEAFF
TRBJ1-1 | many | TRBD1 | TRBV20-1 | TGCAGTGTCGGACAGGGGGCAGGTGAAGCTTTCTTT | CSVGQGAGEAFF
TRBJ1-6 | many | . | TRBV5-1 | TGCGCCAGCAGCTTGACGACAGGAGGAGTTTCACCCCTCCACTTT | CASSLTTGGVSPLHF
TRBJ1-1 | . | TRBD1 | TRBV20-1 | TGCAGTGCCCGGGACAGGGCGGGAGGTGAAGCTTTCTTT | CSARDRAGGEAFF
TRBJ2-7 | . | TRBD2 | TRBV7-8 | TGTGCCAGCAGCTTAGGTCCATTGGGACTAGGCTCCTACGAGCAGTACTTC | CASSLGPLGLGSYEQYF
TRBJ1-1 | many | . | TRBV10-3 | TGTGCCATCAGTGGGGACACCCTCCTGAACACTGAAGCTTTCTTT | CAISGDTLLNTEAFF
TRBJ2-2 | . | . | TRBV2 | TGTGCCAGCTACCACACCGGGGAGCTGTTTTTT | CASYHTGELFF
TRBJ2-7 | many | . | TRBV15 | TGTGCCACCAGCAGTCTAAGGGATGGGCAGTACTTC | CATSSLRDGQYF
TRBJ1-2 | . | . | TRBV6-5 | TGTGCCAGCAGTGCAACTGGCTACACCTTC | CASSATGYTF
TRBJ2-7 | . | . | TRBV7-9 | TGTGCCAGCAGCTCTACCCTAGTTGGGGCCTACGAGCAGTACTTC | CASSSTLVGAYEQYF
TRBJ1-4 | many | . | TRBV5-1 | TGCGCCAGCAGCGACCCCAGCTCCTCTAATGAAAAACTGTTTTTT | CASSDPSSSNEKLFF
TRBJ1-1 | . | . | TRBV5-1 | TGCGCCAGCAGCTCGTCGGGGCACATGAACACTGAAGCTTTCTTT | CASSSSGHMNTEAFF
TRBJ1-6 | . | TRBD1 | TRBV10-3 | TGTGCCACCCATTCGGGGTTCGGGACAGGGGTTTCACCCCTCCACTTT | CATHSGFGTGVSPLHF
TRBJ2-7 | many | TRBD1 | TRBV7-9 | TGTGCCAGCAGCTCCGGGACAGGGCGATACGAGCAGTACTTC | CASSSGTGRYEQYF
TRBJ1-1 | . | . | TRBV28 | TGTGCCAGCAGAGAGGGGATGAACACTGAAGCTTTCTTT | CASREGMNTEAFF
TRBJ1-1 | . | . | TRBV19 | TGTGCCAGCCACGGGTATGGAAGGAACACTGAAGCTTTCTTT | CASHGYGRNTEAFF
TRBJ1-1 | . | . | TRBV7-2 | TGTGCCAGCAGCTTAAGTAGGACCAGCACTGAAGCTTTCTTT | CASSLSRTSTEAFF
TRBJ1-5 | . | . | TRBV7-9 | TGTGCCAGCAGCTCCGGTCCTCCCGGGGGCCAGCCCCAGCATTTT | CASSSGPPGGQPQHF
TRBJ2-7 | few | . | TRBV7-2 | TGTGCCAGCAGCTCTGGACAGCTTTACGAGCAGTACTTC | CASSSGQLYEQYF
TRBJ1-2 | . | . | TRBV20-1 | TGCAGTGCTAGAGATTACGTGGGATACACCTTC | CSARDYVGYTF
TRBJ2-7 | . | TRBD2 | TRBV14 | TGTGCCAGCAGCCAAGAAAGCGGGAACTACGAGCAGTACTTC | CASSQESGNYEQYF
TRBJ1-5 | . | . | TRBV5-6 | TGTGCCAGCAGCTACGGACAGATAAATCAGCCCCAGCATTTT | CASSYGQINQPQHF
TRBJ1-1 | . | TRBD1 | TRBV10-3 | TGTGCCACCCCGACAGGGGAGAACACTGAAGCTTTCTTT | CATPTGENTEAFF
TRBJ1-4 | . | . | TRBV15 | TGTGCCACCAGTACCGGGACGGGACCTTCGAAACTGTTTTTT | CATSTGTGPSKLFF
TRBJ1-1 | many | . | TRBV20-1 | TGCAGTGCTAGGCCAGGGGTTGTCACTGAAGCTTTCTTT | CSARPGVVTEAFF
TRBJ2-7 | . | . | TRBV20-1 | TGCAGTGCTAGAGATGTAGGCGGCTACAACTACGAGCAGTACTTC | CSARDVGGYNYEQYF
TRBJ2-7 | many | . | TRBV6-2/TRBV6-3 | TGTGCCAGCACCCGACGCTACGAGCAGTACTTC | CASTRRYEQYF
TRBJ2-7 | . | . | TRBV6-1 | TGTGCCAGCAGGAACCTAGCGACAAGCTACGAGCAGTACTTC | CASRNLATSYEQYF
TRBJ1-2 | many | . | TRBV20-1 | TGCAGTGCGGGTGGGGGGGCGCGGGCTCTGGGCTATGGCTACACCTTC | CSAGGGARALGYGYTF
TRBJ2-7 | . | . | TRBV29-1 | TGCAGCGTTCGCTACGAGCAGTACTTC | CSVRYEQYF
TRBJ1-6 | . | . | TRBV7-2 | TGTGCCAGCAGGCAACCAGGGAGCTATTCACCCCTCCACTTT | CASRQPGSYSPLHF
TRBJ2-7 | many | . | TRBV2 | TGTGCCAGCAGTGAGACGCAGCAGTACTTC | CASSETQQYF
TRBJ1-5 | many | TRBD1 | TRBV7-2 | TGTGCCAGCAGCCCGGGGACAGGGGTTCGTCAGCCCCAGCATTTT | CASSPGTGVRQPQHF
TRBJ2-6 | . | TRBD1 | TRBV15 | TGTGCCACCAGCAGAAGACAGGGGCCCTCCTCTGGGGCCAACGTCCTGACTTTC | CATSRRQGPSSGANVLTF
TRBJ2-7 | once | TRBD2 | TRBV7-8 | TGTGCCAGCAGCTTACTCACTAGCGGAGACGAGCAGTACTTC | CASSLLTSGDEQYF
TRBJ1-2 | . | . | TRBV20-1 | TGCAGTGCTCCCGCTGACCGGGGCTACACCTTC | CSAPADRGYTF
TRBJ1-5 | . | . | TRBV7-9 | TGTGCCAGCAGCTTAGTGGGGGGCATTTCAGATCAGCCCCAGCATTTT | CASSLVGGISDQPQHF
TRBJ1-1 | . | . | TRBV19 | TGTGCCAGCAGCTTCGGGAGGCAGATAGACACTGAAGCTTTCTTT | CASSFGRQIDTEAFF
TRBJ2-5 | . | . | TRBV15 | TGTGCCACCAGCAGAGAGAGGTGGGGGACCCAGTACTTC | CATSRERWGTQYF
TRBJ2-5 | . | TRBD2 | TRBV10-3 | TGTGCCATCAGTGTGGAGACTAGCGGGAGGGCCGGGACCCAGTACTTC | CAISVETSGRAGTQYF
TRBJ1-2 | few | . | TRBV3-1 | TGTGCCAGCAGCCAAGAGAGCACTCGGGGCTACACCTTC | CASSQESTRGYTF
TRBJ2-5 | . | . | TRBV6-6 | TGTGCCAGCAGTTCGAACAGGGACGAGTGGGAGACCCAGTACTTC | CASSSNRDEWETQYF
TRBJ1-2 | few | . | TRBV12-3/TRBV12-4 | TGTGCCCAATACGAGACGGATGGCTACACCTTC | CAQYETDGYTF
TRBJ2-5 | . | . | TRBV2 | TGTGCCAGCAGTGAAGACGGCAACTCCGGAGAGACCCAGTACTTC | CASSEDGNSGETQYF
TRBJ2-3 | . | TRBD2 | TRBV7-8 | TGTGCCAGCACCCCCGGCGGGGGAAACACAGATACGCAGTATTTT | CASTPGGGNTDTQYF